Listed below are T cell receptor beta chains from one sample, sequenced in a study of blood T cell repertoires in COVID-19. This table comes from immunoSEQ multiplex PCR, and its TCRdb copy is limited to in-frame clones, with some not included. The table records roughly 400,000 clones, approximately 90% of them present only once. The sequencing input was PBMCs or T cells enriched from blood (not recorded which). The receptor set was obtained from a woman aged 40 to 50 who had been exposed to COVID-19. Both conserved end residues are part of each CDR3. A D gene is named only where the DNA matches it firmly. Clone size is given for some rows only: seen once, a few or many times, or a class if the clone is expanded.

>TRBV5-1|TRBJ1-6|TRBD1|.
CASSWGQGASSPLHF
TGCGCCAGCAGCTGGGGACAGGGGGCGAGTTCACCCCTCCACTTT
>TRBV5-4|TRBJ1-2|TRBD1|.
CASSRTGHTNNGYTF
TGTGCCAGCAGCAGGACAGGACACACCAACAATGGCTACACCTTC
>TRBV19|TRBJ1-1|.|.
CASSLAVGGLMNTEAFF
TGTGCCAGTAGTCTTGCTGTTGGAGGCCTCATGAACACTGAAGCTTTCTTT
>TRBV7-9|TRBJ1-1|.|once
CASSFSYGNTEAFF
TGTGCCAGCAGCTTTTCCTATGGGAACACTGAAGCTTTCTTT
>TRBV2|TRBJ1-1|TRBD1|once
CASRYRGENTEAFF
TGTGCCAGCAGGTACAGGGGCGAGAACACTGAAGCTTTCTTT
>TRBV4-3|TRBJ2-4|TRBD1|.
CASAQGQENIQYF
TGCGCCAGCGCTCAGGGACAGGAAAACATTCAGTACTTC
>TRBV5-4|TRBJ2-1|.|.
CASSLGEDEQFF
TGTGCCAGCAGCTTAGGGGAAGACGAGCAGTTCTTC
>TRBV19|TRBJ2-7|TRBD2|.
CASRGGSRGTSQYEQYF
TGTGCCAGCCGCGGAGGCTCGCGGGGGACTAGCCAGTACGAGCAGTACTTC
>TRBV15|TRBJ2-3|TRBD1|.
CATSREQGAGDTQYF
TGTGCCACCAGCAGGGAACAGGGGGCGGGGGATACGCAGTATTTT
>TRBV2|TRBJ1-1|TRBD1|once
CASRGQGSLNTEAFF
TGTGCCAGCAGGGGACAGGGGTCTTTAAACACTGAAGCTTTCTTT
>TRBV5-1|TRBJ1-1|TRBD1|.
CASSLQTGSNTEAFF
TGCGCCAGCAGCTTGCAGACAGGGTCGAACACTGAAGCTTTCTTT
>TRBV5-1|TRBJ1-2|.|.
CASSQDRNYGYTF
TGCGCCAGCAGCCAAGACAGAAACTATGGCTACACCTTC
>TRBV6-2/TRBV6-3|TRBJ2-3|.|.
CASSRADVSTDTQYF
TGTGCCAGCAGTAGAGCGGATGTTAGCACAGATACGCAGTATTTT
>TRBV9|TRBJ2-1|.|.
CASSVRAGTGLNEQFF
TGTGCCAGCAGCGTTAGAGCGGGTACCGGACTCAATGAGCAGTTCTTC
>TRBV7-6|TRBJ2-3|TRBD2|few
CASSLGGTRIFPTQYF
TGTGCCAGCAGCTTAGGTGGGACTAGGATTTTCCCGACGCAGTATTTT
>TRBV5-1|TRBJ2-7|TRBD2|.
CASPPVGRAYEQYF
TGCGCCAGCCCACCGGTCGGGAGGGCCTACGAGCAGTACTTC
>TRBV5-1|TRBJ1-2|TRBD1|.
CASSSGTGNYGYTF
TGCGCCAGCAGCTCCGGGACAGGGAACTATGGCTACACCTTC
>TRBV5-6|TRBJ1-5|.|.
CASSRNRDLQPQHF
TGTGCCAGCAGCCGTAACAGGGATCTTCAGCCCCAGCATTTT
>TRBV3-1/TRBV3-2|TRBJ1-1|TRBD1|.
CASRPGQGYTEAFF
TGTGCCAGCAGACCGGGACAGGGTTACACTGAAGCTTTCTTT
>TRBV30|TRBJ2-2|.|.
CAWSYKGGTGELFF
TGTGCCTGGAGTTACAAAGGGGGCACCGGGGAGCTGTTTTTT
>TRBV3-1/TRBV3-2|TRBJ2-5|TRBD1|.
CASTDRDRESRICQYF
TGTGCCAGCACCGACCGGGACAGGGAATCCAGAATTTGCCAGTACTTC
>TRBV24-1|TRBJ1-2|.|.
CATSDPDRFYGYTF
TGTGCCACCAGTGATCCGGACAGATTCTATGGCTACACCTTC
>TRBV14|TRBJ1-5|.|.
CASSRQNQPQHF
TGTGCCAGCAGCCGCCAGAATCAGCCCCAGCATTTT
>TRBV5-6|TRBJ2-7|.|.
CASSLGHSSYEQYF
TGTGCCAGCAGTTTGGGACACTCCTCCTACGAGCAGTACTTC